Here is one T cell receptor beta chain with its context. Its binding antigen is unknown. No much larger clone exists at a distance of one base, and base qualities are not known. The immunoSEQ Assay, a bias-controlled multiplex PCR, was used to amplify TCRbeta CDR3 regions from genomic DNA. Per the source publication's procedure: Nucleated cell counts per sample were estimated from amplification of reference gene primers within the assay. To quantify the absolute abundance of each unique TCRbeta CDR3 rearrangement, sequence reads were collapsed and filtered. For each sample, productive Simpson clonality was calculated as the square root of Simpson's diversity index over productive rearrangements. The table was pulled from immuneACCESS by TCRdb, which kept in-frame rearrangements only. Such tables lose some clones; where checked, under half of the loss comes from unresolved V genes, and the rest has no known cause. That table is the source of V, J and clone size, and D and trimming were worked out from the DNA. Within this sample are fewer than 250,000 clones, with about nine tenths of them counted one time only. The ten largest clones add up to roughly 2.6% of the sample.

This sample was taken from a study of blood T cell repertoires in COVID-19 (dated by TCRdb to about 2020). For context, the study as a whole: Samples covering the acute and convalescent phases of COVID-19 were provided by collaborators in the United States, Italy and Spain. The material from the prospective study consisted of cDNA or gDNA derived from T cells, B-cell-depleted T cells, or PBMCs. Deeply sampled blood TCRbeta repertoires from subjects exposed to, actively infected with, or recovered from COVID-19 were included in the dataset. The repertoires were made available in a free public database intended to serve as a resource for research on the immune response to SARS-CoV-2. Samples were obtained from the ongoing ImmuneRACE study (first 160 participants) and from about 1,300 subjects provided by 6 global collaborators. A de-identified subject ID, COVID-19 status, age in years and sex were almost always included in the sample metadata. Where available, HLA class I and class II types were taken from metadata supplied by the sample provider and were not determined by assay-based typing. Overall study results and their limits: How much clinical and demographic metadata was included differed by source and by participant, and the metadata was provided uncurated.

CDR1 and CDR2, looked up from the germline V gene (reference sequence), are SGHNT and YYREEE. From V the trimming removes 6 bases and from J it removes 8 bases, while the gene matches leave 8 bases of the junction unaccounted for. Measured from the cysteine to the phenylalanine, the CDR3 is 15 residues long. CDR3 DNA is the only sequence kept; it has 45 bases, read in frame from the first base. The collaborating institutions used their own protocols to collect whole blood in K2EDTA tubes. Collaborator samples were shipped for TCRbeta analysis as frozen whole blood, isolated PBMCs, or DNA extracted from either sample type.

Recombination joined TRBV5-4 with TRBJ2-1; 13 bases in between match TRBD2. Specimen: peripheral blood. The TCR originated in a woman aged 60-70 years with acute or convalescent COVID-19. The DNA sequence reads TGTGCCAGCAAACTAGCGGGAGGGCCGGGGGATGAGCAGTTCTTC. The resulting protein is CASKLAGGPGDEQFF.